This T cell receptor beta chain was observed in a study of blood T cells in healthy people across ages. General observations from the study: Investigators treated diversity estimates from one million T cells as underestimates.

Germline assignment: CDR1 SGHKS and CDR2 YYEKEE (reference sequence). Trimming removed 7 bases at V and 0 bases at J, with 17 bases between. There are 16 residues in the CDR3. This clonotype was observed a few times. As yet, its antigen is unknown. With a J-beta primer mix and a sample-barcoded 5' primer, a second PCR ran 7 to 11 cycles. TCRdb processed the 5' RACE reads anew with MiXCR; each CDR3 protein has one entry. The sample holds around 1,000,000 distinct CDR3 sequences; around 27% are singletons and the top ten take 0.65% to 0.75%. The same data also contributed to another study, on T cells of mothers and their children.

What was sequenced was blood. This rearrangement joins TRBV5-5 to TRBJ1-3, with a tentative D call TRBD1 (5 bases). The receptor was derived from a girl aged 2 to 10 in good health. DNA of the CDR3: TGTGCCAGCCGCCGAGCTGCAGGGATCTCTGGAAACACCATATATTTT. Its translation is CASRRAAGISGNTIYF.